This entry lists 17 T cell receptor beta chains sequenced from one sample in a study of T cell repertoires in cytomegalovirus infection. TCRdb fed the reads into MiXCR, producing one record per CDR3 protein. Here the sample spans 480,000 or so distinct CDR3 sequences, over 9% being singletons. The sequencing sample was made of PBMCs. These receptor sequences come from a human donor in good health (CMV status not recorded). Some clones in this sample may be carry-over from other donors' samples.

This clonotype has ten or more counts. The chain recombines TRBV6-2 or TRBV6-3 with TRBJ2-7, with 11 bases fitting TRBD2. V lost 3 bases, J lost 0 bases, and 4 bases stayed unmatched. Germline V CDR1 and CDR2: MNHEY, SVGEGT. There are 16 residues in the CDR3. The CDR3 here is CASSYYGTSGSYEQYF. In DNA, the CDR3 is TGTGCCAGCAGTTATTACGGGACTAGCGGCTCCTACGAGCAGTACTTC.

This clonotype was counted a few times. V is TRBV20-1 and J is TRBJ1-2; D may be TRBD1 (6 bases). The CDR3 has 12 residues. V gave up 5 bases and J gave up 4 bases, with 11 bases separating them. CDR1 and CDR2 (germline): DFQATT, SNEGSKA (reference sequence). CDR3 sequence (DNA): TGCAGTGCTGCGCAGGGGACCTATGGCTACACCTTC. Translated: CSAAQGTYGYTF.

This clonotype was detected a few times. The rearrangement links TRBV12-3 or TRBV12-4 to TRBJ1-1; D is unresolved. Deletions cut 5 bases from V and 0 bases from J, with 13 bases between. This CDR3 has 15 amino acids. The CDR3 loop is CASSPGRMMNTEAFF. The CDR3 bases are TGTGCCAGCAGTCCCGGACGGATGATGAACACTGAAGCTTTCTTT.

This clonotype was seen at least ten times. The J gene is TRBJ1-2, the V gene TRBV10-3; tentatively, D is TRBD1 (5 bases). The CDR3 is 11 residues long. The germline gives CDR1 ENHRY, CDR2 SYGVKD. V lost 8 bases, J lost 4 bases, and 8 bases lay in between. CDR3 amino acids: CAIEGAYGYTF. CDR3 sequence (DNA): TGTGCCATCGAAGGGGCCTATGGCTACACCTTC.

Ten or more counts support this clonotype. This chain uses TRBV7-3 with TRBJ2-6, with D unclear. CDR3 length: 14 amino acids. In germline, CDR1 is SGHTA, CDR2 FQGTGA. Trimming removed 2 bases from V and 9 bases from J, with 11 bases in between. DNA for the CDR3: TGTGCCAGCAGCTTAGGGTTTGCAGGCAACGTCCTGACTTTC. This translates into CASSLGFAGNVLTF.

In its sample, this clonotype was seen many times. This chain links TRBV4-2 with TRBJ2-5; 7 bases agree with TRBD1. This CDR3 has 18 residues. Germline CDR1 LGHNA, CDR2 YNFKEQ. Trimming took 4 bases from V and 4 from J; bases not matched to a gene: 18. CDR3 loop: CASSPVTGAAAGGETQYF. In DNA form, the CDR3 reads TGTGCCAGCAGCCCCGTCACAGGGGCCGCGGCTGGGGGAGAGACCCAGTACTTC.

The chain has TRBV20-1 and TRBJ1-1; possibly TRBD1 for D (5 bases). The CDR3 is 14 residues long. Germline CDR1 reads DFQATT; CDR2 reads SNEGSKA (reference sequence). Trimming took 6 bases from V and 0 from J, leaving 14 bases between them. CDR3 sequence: CSASFGGVNTEAFF. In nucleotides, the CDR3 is TGCAGTGCCAGCTTCGGGGGAGTGAACACTGAAGCTTTCTTT.

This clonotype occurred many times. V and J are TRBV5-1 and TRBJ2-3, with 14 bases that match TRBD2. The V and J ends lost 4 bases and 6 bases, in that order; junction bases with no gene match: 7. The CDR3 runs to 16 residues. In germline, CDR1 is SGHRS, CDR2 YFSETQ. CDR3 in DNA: TGCGCCAGCAGCCCGGGGACTAGCGGGAGCTTGGATACGCAGTATTTT. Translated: CASSPGTSGSLDTQYF.

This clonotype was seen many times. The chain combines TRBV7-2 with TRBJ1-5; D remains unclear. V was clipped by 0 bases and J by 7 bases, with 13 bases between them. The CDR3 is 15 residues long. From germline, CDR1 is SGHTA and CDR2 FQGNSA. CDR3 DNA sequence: TGTGCCAGCAGCTTAGCGAAGGCAGTAAAACAGCCCCAGCATTTT. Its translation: CASSLAKAVKQPQHF.

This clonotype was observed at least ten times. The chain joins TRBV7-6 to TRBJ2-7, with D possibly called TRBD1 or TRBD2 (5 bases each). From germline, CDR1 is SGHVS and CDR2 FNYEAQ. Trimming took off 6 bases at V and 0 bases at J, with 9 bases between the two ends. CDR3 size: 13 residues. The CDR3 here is CASSPGTSYEQYF. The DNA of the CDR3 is TGTGCCAGCAGTCCTGGGACCTCCTACGAGCAGTACTTC.

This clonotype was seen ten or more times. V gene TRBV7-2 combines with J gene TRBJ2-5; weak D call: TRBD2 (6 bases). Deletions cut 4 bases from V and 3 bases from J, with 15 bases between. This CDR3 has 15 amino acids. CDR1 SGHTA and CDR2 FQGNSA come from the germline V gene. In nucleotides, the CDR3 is TGTGCCAGCAGCTACCTACTATCGGGAGAAGAGACCCAGTACTTC. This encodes CASSYLLSGEETQYF. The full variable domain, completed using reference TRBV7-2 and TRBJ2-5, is GAGVSQSPSNKVTEKGKDVELRCDPISGHTALYWYRQSLGQGLEFLIYFQGNSAPDKSGLPSDRFSAERTGGSVSTLTIQRTQQEDSAVYLCASSYLLSGEETQYFGPGTRLLVL.

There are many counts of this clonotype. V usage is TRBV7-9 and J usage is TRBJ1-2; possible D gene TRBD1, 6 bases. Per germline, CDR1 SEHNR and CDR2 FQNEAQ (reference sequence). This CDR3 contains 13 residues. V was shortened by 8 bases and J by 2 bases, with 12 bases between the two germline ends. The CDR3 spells CASGGTVNYGYTF. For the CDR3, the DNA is TGTGCCAGCGGGGGCACGGTGAACTATGGCTACACCTTC.

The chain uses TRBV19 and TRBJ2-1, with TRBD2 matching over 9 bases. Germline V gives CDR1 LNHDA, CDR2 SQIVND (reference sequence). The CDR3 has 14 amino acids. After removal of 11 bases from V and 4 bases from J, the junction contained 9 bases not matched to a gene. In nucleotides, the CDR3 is TGTGCCGTGCGATCTAGCGGGGCTTACAATGAGCAGTTCTTC. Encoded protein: CAVRSSGAYNEQFF.

CDR3 protein: CASSPAGRNTEAFF. In DNA, the CDR3 is TGCGCCAGCAGCCCTGCCGGGAGGAACACTGAAGCTTTCTTT. The chain links TRBV5-1 to TRBJ1-1; D gene uncertain. The germline CDR1 and CDR2 sequences are SGHRS and YFSETQ. V was shortened by 4 bases and J by 1 base, with 11 bases between the two germline ends. This CDR3 region has 14 residues.

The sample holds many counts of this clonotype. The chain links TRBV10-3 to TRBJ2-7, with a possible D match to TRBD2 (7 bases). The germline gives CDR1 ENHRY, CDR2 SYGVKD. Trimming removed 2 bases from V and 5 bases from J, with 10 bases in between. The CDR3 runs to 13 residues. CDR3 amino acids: CAISEGRGNEQYF. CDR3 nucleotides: TGTGCCATCAGTGAGGGGAGGGGGAACGAGCAGTACTTC.

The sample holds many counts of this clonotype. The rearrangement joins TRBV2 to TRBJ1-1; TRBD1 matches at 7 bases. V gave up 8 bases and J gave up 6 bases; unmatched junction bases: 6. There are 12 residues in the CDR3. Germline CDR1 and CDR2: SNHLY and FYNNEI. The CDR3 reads CASEEGAPEAFF. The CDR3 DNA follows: TGTGCCAGCGAAGAGGGGGCGCCTGAAGCTTTCTTT.

CDR3 nucleotide sequence: TGTGCCAGCAGCTTAATACAGGGGGAAGCTTTCTTT. Its protein is CASSLIQGEAFF. The gene calls are TRBV3-1 and TRBJ1-1; 7 positions match TRBD1. CDR3 length: 12 amino acids. With 5 bases clipped from V and 8 bases from J, the junction kept 5 bases outside the gene matches. Germline V gene lookup returns CDR1 LGHDT and CDR2 YNNKEL (reference sequence).